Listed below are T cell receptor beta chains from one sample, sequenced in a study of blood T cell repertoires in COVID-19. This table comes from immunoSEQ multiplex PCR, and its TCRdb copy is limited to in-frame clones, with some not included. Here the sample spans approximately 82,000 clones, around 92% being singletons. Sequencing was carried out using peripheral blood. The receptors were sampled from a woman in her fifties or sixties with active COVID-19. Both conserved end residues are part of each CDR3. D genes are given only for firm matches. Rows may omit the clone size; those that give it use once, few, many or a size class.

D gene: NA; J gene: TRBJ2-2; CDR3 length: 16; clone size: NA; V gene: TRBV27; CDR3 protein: CASRPLAAQRTGELFF; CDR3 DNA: TGTGCCAGCAGGCCGTTAGCGGCGCAGCGTACCGGGGAGCTGTTTTTT
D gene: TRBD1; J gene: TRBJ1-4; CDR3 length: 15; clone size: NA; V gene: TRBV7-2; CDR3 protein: CASSSGQGANEKLFF; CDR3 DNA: TGTGCCAGCAGCTCAGGACAGGGAGCTAATGAAAAACTGTTTTTT
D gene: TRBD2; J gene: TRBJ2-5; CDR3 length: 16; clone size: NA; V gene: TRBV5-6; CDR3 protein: CASSLILAGGTETQYF; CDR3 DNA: TGTGCCAGCAGCTTGATACTAGCGGGAGGGACTGAGACCCAGTACTTC
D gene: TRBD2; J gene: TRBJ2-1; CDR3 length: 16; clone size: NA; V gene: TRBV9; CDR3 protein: CASSASSGSSYNEQFF; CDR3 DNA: TGTGCCAGCAGCGCGTCTAGCGGAAGCTCCTACAATGAGCAGTTCTTC
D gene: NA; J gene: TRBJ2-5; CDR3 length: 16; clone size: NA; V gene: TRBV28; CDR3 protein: CASSSRLGRKGETQYF; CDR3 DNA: TGTGCCAGCAGTTCGAGACTGGGTAGGAAAGGAGAGACCCAGTACTTC
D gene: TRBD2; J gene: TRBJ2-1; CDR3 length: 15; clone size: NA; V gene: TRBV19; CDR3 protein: CASSISRGTSNEQFF; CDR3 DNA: TGTGCCAGTAGTATAAGCCGTGGGACTAGCAATGAGCAGTTCTTC
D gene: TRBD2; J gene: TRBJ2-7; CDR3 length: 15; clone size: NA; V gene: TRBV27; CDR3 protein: CASSPPGAGGYEQYF; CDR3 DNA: TGTGCCAGCAGTCCGCCGGGAGCGGGAGGATACGAGCAGTACTTC
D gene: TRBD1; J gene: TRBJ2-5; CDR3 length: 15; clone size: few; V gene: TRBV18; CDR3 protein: CASSRRQGMKETQYF; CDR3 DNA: TGTGCCAGCTCACGTAGACAGGGGATGAAAGAGACCCAGTACTTC
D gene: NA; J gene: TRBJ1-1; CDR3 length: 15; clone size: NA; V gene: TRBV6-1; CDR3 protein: CASSEVPRQGTEAFF; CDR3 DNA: TGTGCCAGCAGTGAAGTTCCAAGGCAGGGCACTGAAGCTTTCTTT
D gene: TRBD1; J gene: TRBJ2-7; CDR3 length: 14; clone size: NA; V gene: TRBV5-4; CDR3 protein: CASSALTGKDEQYF; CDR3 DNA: TGTGCCAGCAGCGCCTTGACAGGGAAGGACGAGCAGTACTTC
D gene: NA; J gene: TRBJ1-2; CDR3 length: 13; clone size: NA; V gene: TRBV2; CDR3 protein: CASSEQGLNGYTF; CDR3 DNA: TGTGCCAGCAGTGAACAGGGTCTGAATGGCTACACCTTC
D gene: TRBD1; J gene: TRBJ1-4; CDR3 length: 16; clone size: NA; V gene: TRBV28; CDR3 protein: CASSFPGQGSDEKLFF; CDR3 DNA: TGTGCCAGCAGTTTCCCGGGACAGGGTTCCGATGAAAAACTGTTTTTT